What follows are 26 T cell receptor beta chains derived from one specimen sequenced in a study of shared clonotypes between healthy human individuals (dated by TCRdb to 2020 to 2021). The library came from the immunoSEQ multiplex PCR assay. Imported from immuneACCESS, the table was reduced by TCRdb to in-frame sequences with V and J called. These copies leave out some clones; in studies compared against another copy, an unresolved V gene accounts for under half, and the cause of the remainder is not known. Counted in this sample were some 470,000 clones; 70% to 80% of them appeared once. The leading ten clones occupy 10% to 15% of the sample. Sequenced: PBMCs. All receptors derive from a woman aged 40 to 50 in good health. Some clones in this sample may be carry-over from other donors' samples.

A remark on this clone: The same CDR3 also results from other DNA sequences found in this sample. The V call is TRBV10-3, the J call TRBJ2-7; tentatively, D is TRBD1 (6 bases). The CDR3 runs to 12 residues. Trimming took 4 bases from V and 3 from J, leaving 7 bases between them. Germline V gene data show CDR1 as ENHRY and CDR2 as SYGVKD. CDR3 sequence (DNA): TGTGCCATCAGTGCAGGGGACTACGAGCAGTACTTC. It translates to CAISAGDYEQYF.

This chain links TRBV7-9 with TRBJ1-4; TRBD1 aligns across 10 bases. The V gene's germline CDR1 is SEHNR and CDR2 FQNEAQ (reference sequence). CDR3 length: 15 residues. V shed 5 bases and J 7 bases; nucleotides not matched to a gene: 7. CDR3 nucleotides: TGTGCCAGCAGCCCCCTGGGACAGGGGAGTGAAAAACTGTTTTTT. Its translation: CASSPLGQGSEKLFF.

On this clone: It differs at one base from a far larger clone, so likely a read error. Likely a read error: the CDR3 ends without its conserved phenylalanine or tryptophan. The rearrangement joins TRBV2 to TRBJ2-7, with D possibly called TRBD1 or TRBD2 (5 bases each). Trimming took 6 bases from V and 9 from J, leaving 15 bases between them. The CDR3 loop spans 12 amino acids. From germline, CDR1 is SNHLY and CDR2 FYNNEI. CDR3 loop: CASSPLGPRQYS. DNA of the CDR3: TGTGCCAGCAGCCCCTTGGGACCTCGGCAGTACTCC.

This clone was counted between two and nine times. V usage is TRBV28 and J usage is TRBJ2-2, with TRBD2 identical over 7 bases. V lost 3 bases to trimming and J lost 6 bases; unmatched junction nucleotides: 13. The CDR3 covers 17 residues. CDR1 is MDHEN and CDR2 is SYDVKM in the germline V gene. The CDR3 spells CASSFRDYRTGAGELFF. The CDR3 DNA sequence: TGTGCCAGCAGTTTTAGGGACTACCGTACGGGCGCCGGGGAGCTGTTTTTT.

The chain is built from TRBV19 and TRBJ1-1; 7 positions agree with TRBD1. Germline CDR1 reads LNHDA; CDR2 reads SQIVND (reference sequence). The V and J ends lost 6 bases and 0 bases, in that order; junction bases with no gene match: 7. The CDR3 is 15 amino acids. The CDR3 loop is CASRKGQFMNTEAFF. The CDR3 DNA sequence: TGTGCCAGTAGGAAGGGACAGTTCATGAACACTGAAGCTTTCTTT.

The chain carries TRBV6-1 and TRBJ2-3; no firm D call. Germline lookup yields CDR1 MNHNS and CDR2 SASEGT. V shed 2 bases and J shed 2 bases, with 11 bases lying between them. The CDR3 has 15 residues. This CDR3 is CASSELRLYTDTQYF. The CDR3, as DNA: TGTGCCAGCAGTGAATTGCGGCTCTACACAGATACGCAGTATTTT.

The chain combines TRBV6-5 with TRBJ2-7; the D call may be TRBD1 or TRBD2 (6 bases each). The CDR3 loop spans 14 amino acids. The germline V gene has CDR1 MNHEY and CDR2 SVGAGI. Trimming stripped 3 bases from V and 2 bases from J, with 11 bases between. This CDR3 reads CASSYSGGPYEQYF. For the CDR3, the DNA is TGTGCCAGCAGTTATTCCGGGGGCCCCTACGAGCAGTACTTC.

This clone was recorded once. The sample carries other DNA sequences with the same CDR3. The chain combines TRBV18 with TRBJ2-7; possible D gene TRBD2, 6 bases. Germline loops: CDR1 KGHSH, CDR2 LQKENI. This CDR3 is 12 amino acids long. V dropped 3 bases and J dropped 4 bases, with 7 bases sitting between them. CDR3 coding DNA: TGTGCCAGCTCACCGGGGGGTTACGAGCAGTACTTC. Translated: CASSPGGYEQYF.

The J gene is TRBJ2-7, the V gene TRBV5-4; D tentatively reads TRBD1 or TRBD2 (6 bases each). V was cut by 0 bases and J by 6 bases, with 13 bases left in between. The germline V gene has CDR1 SGHNT and CDR2 YYREEE (reference sequence). The CDR3 extends over 14 amino acids. This CDR3 is CASSLALGGGEQYF. The CDR3 nucleotides read TGTGCCAGCAGCTTGGCCCTAGGAGGGGGCGAGCAGTACTTC.

J is TRBJ1-5 and V is TRBV5-1; 7 nucleotides align to TRBD1. CDR1 SGHRS and CDR2 YFSETQ come from the germline V gene. With V trimmed by 2 bases and J by 5 bases, 4 bases remained unmatched. The CDR3 runs 14 residues. The DNA of the CDR3 is TGCGCCAGCAGCTTCGCAGGGGGGGATCAGCCCCAGCATTTT. This codes for CASSFAGGDQPQHF.

The rearrangement joins TRBV4-3 to TRBJ2-7; D gene ambiguous. This CDR3 is built from 17 residues. Germline values: CDR1 LGHNA, CDR2 YSLEER. The ends were cut back, 4 bases at V and 3 bases at J, with 22 bases in the middle. CDR3 bases: TGCGCCAGCAGCCCCCACCCACTTGGCCTCTCAGGCTACGAGCAGTACTTC. Translated: CASSPHPLGLSGYEQYF.

This chain connects TRBV21-1 to TRBJ2-5. TRBV21-1 is a known pseudogene. This CDR3 region has 15 residues. CDR3 amino acids: CASSSGPRIQETQYF. The CDR3 region has the DNA TGTGCCAGCAGCTCCGGGCCTAGGATTCAAGAGACCCAGTACTTC.

The chain carries TRBV5-1 and TRBJ1-1, with D possibly TRBD1 on 5 matching bases. CDR3 length: 15 amino acids. The V gene lost 5 bases and the J gene lost 2 bases, with 16 bases spanning the gap. CDR1 and CDR2 (germline): SGHRS, YFSETQ. CDR3 loop: CASRFSTGSNTEAFF. DNA for the CDR3: TGCGCCAGCAGATTTTCAACAGGCTCAAACACTGAAGCTTTCTTT. Full variable domain (remainder filled in from reference TRBV5-1 and TRBJ1-1): KAGVTQTPRYLIKTRGQQVTLSCSPISGHRSVSWYQQTPGQGLQFLFEYFSETQRNKGNFPGRFSGRQFSNSRSEMNVSTLELGDSALYLCASRFSTGSNTEAFFGQGTRLTVV.

The V gene is TRBV28, the J gene TRBJ1-1; D gene uncertain. The CDR3 sequence is 14 residues long. Per the germline V gene, CDR1 is MDHEN and CDR2 is SYDVKM. Trimming stripped 5 bases from V and 0 bases from J, with 10 bases between. CDR3 loop: CASSPPAMNTEAFF. DNA of the CDR3: TGTGCCAGCAGTCCCCCAGCAATGAACACTGAAGCTTTCTTT.

The chain links TRBV25-1 to TRBJ2-2; 8 bases are shared with TRBD2. Per the germline V gene, CDR1 is MGHDK and CDR2 is SYGVNS. The J segment lost 3 bases and the V segment lost 4 bases, leaving 4 bases of the junction unmatched. The CDR3 runs 15 residues. The CDR3 sequence is CASSVGREDTGELFF. In nucleotides, the CDR3 is TGTGCCAGCAGTGTAGGGCGGGAGGACACCGGGGAGCTGTTTTTT.

This clone was counted a single time. V usage is TRBV30 and J usage is TRBJ1-1; no firm D call. The V and J ends lost 6 bases and 3 bases respectively, with 14 bases between them. Germline V gene lookup returns CDR1 GTSNPN and CDR2 SVGIG (reference sequence). The CDR3 is made up of 13 amino acids. CDR3 nucleotide sequence: TGTGCCTGCAGTAAACAGCGGGACACTGAAGCTTTCTTT. It translates to CACSKQRDTEAFF.

The V and J genes are TRBV5-3 and TRBJ2-7, with TRBD2 as a possible D gene (6 bases). TRBV5-3 carries the ORF label, with uncertain function. This CDR3 comprises 14 residues. Trimming removed 0 bases from V and 0 bases from J, with 7 bases in between. CDR3 bases: TGTGCCAGAAGCTTGGCGGGAGCCTCCTACGAGCAGTACTTC. It specifies CARSLAGASYEQYF.

The gene calls are TRBV19 and TRBJ2-1, with a possible D match to TRBD1 (6 bases). In germline, CDR1 is LNHDA, CDR2 SQIVND (reference sequence). The V end was cut by 6 bases, the J end by 10 bases, with 16 bases between. The length of the CDR3 is 13 residues. This chain's CDR3 is CASRTTGSAEQFF. For the CDR3, the DNA is TGTGCCAGTAGAACGACAGGCAGTGCGGAGCAGTTCTTC. The variable domain in full, completed from reference TRBV19 and TRBJ2-1, reads DGGITQSPKYLFRKEGQNVTLSCEQNLNHDAMYWYRQDPGQGLRLIYYSQIVNDFQKGDIAEGYSVSREKKESFPLTVTSAQKNPTAFYLCASRTTGSAEQFFGPGTRLTVL.

This clone was seen a single time. The CDR3 is CASRDSLQETQYF. In DNA, the CDR3 is TGTGCCAGCAGAGACAGCCTCCAAGAGACCCAGTACTTC. This chain connects TRBV6-6 to TRBJ2-5; tentatively, D is TRBD1 (5 bases). CDR3 length equals 13 residues. The V end lost 6 bases, the J end lost 1 base, and 9 bases lay between the germline ends. Per germline, CDR1 MNHNY and CDR2 SVGAGI (reference sequence).

The chain employs TRBV21-1 and TRBJ2-1; TRBD2, the table's D call, was not compared with the DNA. TRBV21-1 is described as a pseudogene. This CDR3 is built from 17 residues. The CDR3: CASSKGGGGRGYNEQFF. The DNA of the CDR3 is TGTGCCAGCAGCAAAGGGGGTGGCGGGAGGGGTTACAATGAGCAGTTCTTC.

This clone has just a few counts. The CDR3 DNA sequence: TGTGCCAGCAGTCAATTACCGGGACCCCGAGGTTCCGGGGAGCTGTTTTTT. Its translation is CASSQLPGPRGSGELFF. The chain couples TRBV25-1 to TRBJ2-2, with D perhaps TRBD1 or TRBD2 (5 bases each). The V gene lost 5 bases and the J gene lost 6 bases, with 22 bases spanning the gap. The germline V gene has CDR1 MGHDK and CDR2 SYGVNS. This CDR3 region has 17 residues.

This clone occurred a few times. The J gene is TRBJ1-5, the V gene TRBV7-2; 8 bases fit TRBD1. This CDR3 spans 17 amino acids. The V gene's germline CDR1 is SGHTA and CDR2 FQGNSA. V shed 4 bases, J shed 0 bases, and the junction held 8 bases outside the gene matches. The DNA for the CDR3 is TGTGCCAGCAGCTACACCGGGACAGGAGATAGCAATCAGCCCCAGCATTTT. This sequence encodes CASSYTGTGDSNQPQHF.

The V gene is TRBV11-2, the J gene TRBJ1-3, with D hard to call. This CDR3 has 14 amino acids. The germline V gene has CDR1 SGHAT and CDR2 FQNNGV. V lost 3 bases and J lost 0, with 6 bases in between. CDR3 in DNA: TGTGCCAGCAGCTTGGGCTACTCTGGAAACACCATATATTTT. Its translation: CASSLGYSGNTIYF.

This clone was seen only once. This could be a read error, since a much larger clone is one nucleotide away. The J gene is TRBJ2-5, the V gene TRBV5-6; a possible D gene is TRBD1 (7 bases). V was pared by 4 bases and J by 1 base, with 11 bases between. This CDR3 has 14 amino acids. From germline, CDR1 is SGHDT and CDR2 YYEEEE. For the CDR3, the DNA is TGTGCCAGCAGCCGGCGGGACAGCCAAGAGACCCAGTACTTC. This gives the protein CASSRRDSQETQYF.

This clone has a single count. The chain joins TRBV5-6 to TRBJ2-2, with 7 bases identical to TRBD1. J gave up 3 bases and V 1 base, and 6 bases lay outside the gene matches. The CDR3 length is 16 residues. Germline loops: CDR1 SGHDT, CDR2 YYEEEE. DNA for the CDR3: TGTGCCAGCAGCTTGCCTACAGGGGACGACACCGGGGAGCTGTTTTTT. It is translated as CASSLPTGDDTGELFF.

J is TRBJ2-3 and V is TRBV9; 7 bases map to TRBD2. CDR1 is SGDLS and CDR2 is YYNGEE in the germline V gene. J lost 4 bases, V lost 4 bases, and 6 bases had no gene match. CDR3 length: 14 amino acids. This CDR3 is CASSPRLAADTQYF. The CDR3 nucleotides read TGTGCCAGCAGCCCTAGACTAGCTGCAGATACGCAGTATTTT.